These 6 T cell receptor beta chains came from one sample sequenced in a study of neurological immune-mediated disorders. From the 5' RACE reads, TCRdb called clonotypes with MiXCR, one entry per CDR3 protein. The table includes approximately 100,000 distinct CDR3 sequences, 3% to 4.5% detected once. The specimen was PBMCs. These receptors all stem from a woman aged 18-29 years with multiple sclerosis.

Notes on this clonotype: Just one base apart from a much larger clone, this may be a read error. This chain connects TRBV7-2 to TRBJ2-3, with a weak D call TRBD2 (5 bases). Germline CDR1 reads SGHTA; CDR2 reads FQGNSA. V was pared by 5 bases and J by 1 base, with 13 bases between. The CDR3 runs 15 residues. In DNA form, the CDR3 reads TGTGCCAGCAGCCGATCTAGCACTGGCACAGATACGCAGTATTTT. Translating gives CASSRSSTGTDTQYF.

This clonotype has at least ten counts. At one of its ends the junction is not consistent with the germline gene, which may arise from a read error. This chain connects TRBV6-5 to TRBJ1-1; D unresolved. This CDR3 is built from 12 residues. Germline values: CDR1 MNHEY, CDR2 SVGAGI. The CDR3 loop reads CVSGFMNTEAFF. In nucleotides, the CDR3 is TGTGTCAGCGGATTTATGAACACTGAAGCTTTCTTT.

This clonotype was observed at least ten times. The chain combines TRBV4-3 with TRBJ1-2; no clear D. The germline V and J ends were trimmed by 0 bases and 4 bases, with 12 bases remaining between them. Per germline, CDR1 LGHNA and CDR2 YSLEER. This CDR3 is built from 15 residues. The CDR3 loop reads CASSQDRREIYGYTF. CDR3 bases: TGCGCCAGCAGCCAAGATCGTAGGGAAATCTATGGCTACACCTTC.

This clonotype was counted at least ten times. The chain has TRBV20-1 and TRBJ2-5; D possibly uses TRBD1 or TRBD2 (6 bases each). CDR1 and CDR2 from the germline V gene are DFQATT and SNEGSKA (reference sequence). CDR3 length: 13 amino acids. The V and J ends lost 4 bases and 4 bases respectively, with 13 bases between them. CDR3 in amino acids: CSATRGGSETQYF. CDR3 bases: TGCAGTGCTACCCGAGGGGGGTCAGAGACCCAGTACTTC.

This clonotype was seen at least ten times. The V call is TRBV20-1, the J call TRBJ2-3; D is perhaps TRBD2 (5 bases). V lost 0 bases and J lost 10, with 11 bases in between. CDR1 is DFQATT and CDR2 is SNEGSKA in the germline V gene (reference sequence). CDR3 size: 12 residues. The CDR3 DNA reads as TGCAGTGCTAGAGATCCCACTAGTGCGCAGTATTTT. It translates to CSARDPTSAQYF.

This clonotype was detected many times. V and J are TRBV7-7 and TRBJ2-2, with D hard to call. There are 15 residues in the CDR3. Germline-derived CDR1 and CDR2 are SSHAT and FNYEAQ (reference sequence). Between the trimmed V and J ends, which lost 3 bases and 0 bases, there was a span of 8 bases. CDR3 amino acids: CASSLRASNTGELFF. The CDR3 nucleotides read TGTGCCAGCAGCTTGCGAGCGTCGAACACCGGGGAGCTGTTTTTT.